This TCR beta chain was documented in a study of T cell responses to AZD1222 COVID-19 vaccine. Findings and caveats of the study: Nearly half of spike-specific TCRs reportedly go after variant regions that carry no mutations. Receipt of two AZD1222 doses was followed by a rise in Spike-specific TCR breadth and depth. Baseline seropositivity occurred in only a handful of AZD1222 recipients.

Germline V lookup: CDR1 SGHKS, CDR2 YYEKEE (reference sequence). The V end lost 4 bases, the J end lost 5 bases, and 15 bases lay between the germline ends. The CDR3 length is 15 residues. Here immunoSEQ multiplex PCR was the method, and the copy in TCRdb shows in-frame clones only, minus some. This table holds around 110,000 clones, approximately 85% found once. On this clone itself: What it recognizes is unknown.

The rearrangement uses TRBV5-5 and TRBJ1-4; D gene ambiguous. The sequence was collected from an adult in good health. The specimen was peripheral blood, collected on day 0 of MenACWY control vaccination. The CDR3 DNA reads TGTGCCAGCAGCGAAACAGTTTTGGGAAATGAAAAACTGTTTTTT. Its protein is CASSETVLGNEKLFF. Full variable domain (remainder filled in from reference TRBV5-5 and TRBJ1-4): DAGVTQSPTHLIKTRGQQVTLRCSPISGHKSVSWYQQVLGQGPQFIFQYYEKEERGRGNFPDRFSARQFPNYSSELNVNALLLGDSALYLCASSETVLGNEKLFFGSGTQLSVL.